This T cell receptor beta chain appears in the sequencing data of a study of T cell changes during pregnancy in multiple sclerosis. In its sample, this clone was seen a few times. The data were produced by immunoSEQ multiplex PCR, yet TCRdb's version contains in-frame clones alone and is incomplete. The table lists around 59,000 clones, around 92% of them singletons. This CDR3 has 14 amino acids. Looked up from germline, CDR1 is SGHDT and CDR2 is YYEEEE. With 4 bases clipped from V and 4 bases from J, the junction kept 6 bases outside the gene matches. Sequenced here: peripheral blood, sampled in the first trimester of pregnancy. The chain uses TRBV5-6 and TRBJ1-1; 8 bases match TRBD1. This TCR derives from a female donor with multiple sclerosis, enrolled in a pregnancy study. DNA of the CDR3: TGTGCCAGCAGCCAGGGGGCTGGGGGCACTGAAGCTTTCTTT. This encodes CASSQGAGGTEAFF.